This T cell receptor (beta chain) was recorded in a study of siplizumab effects on memory and regulatory T cells. Study-level points and caveats: Alloreactive sequences tracing back to unstimulated CD4+ memory cells fell significantly with siplizumab. Confirmatory evidence of suppressive function in proliferating siplizumab-culture Tregs was not obtained.

Produced via immunoSEQ multiplex PCR; TCRdb's table is partial and in-frame only. The table has over 100,000 clones, about 90% seen once; the top ten hold under 0.75%. V gave up 1 base and J gave up 1 base; unmatched junction bases: 4. CDR3 length: 18 amino acids. Germline V gene data show CDR1 as SGHAT and CDR2 as FQNNGV. Note on this clone: Its antigen is not known.

The sequenced sample was Tregs sorted from blood. The chain employs TRBV11-2 and TRBJ2-1; TRBD2 matches 13 bases. This TCR derives from a human donor in good health. CDR3 residues: CASSLGTSGRASYNEQFF. The CDR3 DNA is TGTGCCAGCAGCTTAGGGACTAGCGGGAGAGCGTCCTACAATGAGCAGTTCTTC.